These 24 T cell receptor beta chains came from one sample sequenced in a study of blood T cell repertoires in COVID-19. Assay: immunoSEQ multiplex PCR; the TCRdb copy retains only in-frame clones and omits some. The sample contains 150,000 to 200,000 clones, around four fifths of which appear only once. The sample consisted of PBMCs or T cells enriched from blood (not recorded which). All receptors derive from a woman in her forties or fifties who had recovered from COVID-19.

CDR3 sequence: CASSPEGAGTEAFF. The CDR3, as DNA: TGTGCCAGTAGCCCAGAGGGGGCCGGCACTGAAGCTTTCTTT. This chain joins TRBV19 and TRBJ1-1; 7 bases are shared with TRBD1. This CDR3 has 14 amino acids. V was pared by 6 bases and J by 4 bases, with 8 bases of the junction left unmatched. In germline, CDR1 is LNHDA, CDR2 SQIVND (reference sequence).

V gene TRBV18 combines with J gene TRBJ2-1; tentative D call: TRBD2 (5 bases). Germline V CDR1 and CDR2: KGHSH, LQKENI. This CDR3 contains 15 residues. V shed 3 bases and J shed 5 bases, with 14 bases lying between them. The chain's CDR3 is CASSPGLVANNEQFF. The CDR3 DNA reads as TGTGCCAGCTCACCTGGGTTGGTAGCGAACAATGAGCAGTTCTTC.

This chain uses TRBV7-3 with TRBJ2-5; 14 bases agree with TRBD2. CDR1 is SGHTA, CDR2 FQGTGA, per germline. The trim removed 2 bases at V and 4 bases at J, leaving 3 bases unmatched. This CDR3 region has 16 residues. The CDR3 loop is CASSLGGLAGGETQYF. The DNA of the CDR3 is TGTGCCAGCAGCTTAGGCGGACTAGCGGGAGGAGAGACCCAGTACTTC.

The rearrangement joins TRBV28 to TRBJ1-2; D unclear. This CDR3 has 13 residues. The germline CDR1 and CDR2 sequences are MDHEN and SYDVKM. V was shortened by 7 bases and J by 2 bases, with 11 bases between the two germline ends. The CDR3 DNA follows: TGTGCCAGCAATATAGACGGGAACTATGGCTACACCTTC. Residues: CASNIDGNYGYTF.

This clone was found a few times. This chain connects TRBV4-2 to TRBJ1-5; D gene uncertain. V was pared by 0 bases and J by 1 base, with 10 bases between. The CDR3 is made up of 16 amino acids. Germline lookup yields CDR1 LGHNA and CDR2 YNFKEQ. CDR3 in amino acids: CASSQDRGRSNQPQHF. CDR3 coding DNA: TGTGCCAGCAGCCAAGATCGGGGAAGAAGCAATCAGCCCCAGCATTTT.

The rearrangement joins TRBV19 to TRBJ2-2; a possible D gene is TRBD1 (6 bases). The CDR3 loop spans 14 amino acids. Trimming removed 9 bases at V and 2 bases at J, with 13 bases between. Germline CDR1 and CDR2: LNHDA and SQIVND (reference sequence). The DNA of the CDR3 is TGTGCCAGCGCCCAGGGGAGTAACACCGGGGAGCTGTTTTTT. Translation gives CASAQGSNTGELFF.

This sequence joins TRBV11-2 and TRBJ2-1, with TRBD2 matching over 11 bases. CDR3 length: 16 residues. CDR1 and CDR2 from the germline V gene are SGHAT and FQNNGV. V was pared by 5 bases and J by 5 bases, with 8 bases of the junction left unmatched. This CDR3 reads CASSPILAGVNNEQFF. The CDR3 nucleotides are TGTGCCAGCAGCCCCATACTAGCGGGGGTGAACAATGAGCAGTTCTTC. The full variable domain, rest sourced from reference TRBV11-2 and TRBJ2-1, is EAGVAQSPRYKIIEKRQSVAFWCNPISGHATLYWYQQILGQGPKLLIQFQNNGVVDDSQLPKDRFSAERLKGVDSTLKIQPAKLEDSAVYLCASSPILAGVNNEQFFGPGTRLTVL.

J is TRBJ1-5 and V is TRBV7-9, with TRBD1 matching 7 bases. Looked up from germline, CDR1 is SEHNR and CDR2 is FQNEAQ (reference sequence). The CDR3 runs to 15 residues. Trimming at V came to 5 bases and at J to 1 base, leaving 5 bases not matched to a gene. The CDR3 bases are TGTGCCAGCAGCACAGGGGTCGGCAGCAATCAGCCCCAGCATTTT. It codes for CASSTGVGSNQPQHF.

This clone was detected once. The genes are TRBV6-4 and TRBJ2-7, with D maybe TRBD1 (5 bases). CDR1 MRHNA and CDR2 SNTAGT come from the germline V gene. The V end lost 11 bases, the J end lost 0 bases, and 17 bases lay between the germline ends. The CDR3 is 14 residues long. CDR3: CARPFPDNSYEQYF. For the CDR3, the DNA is TGTGCCCGTCCCTTCCCGGACAACTCCTACGAGCAGTACTTC.

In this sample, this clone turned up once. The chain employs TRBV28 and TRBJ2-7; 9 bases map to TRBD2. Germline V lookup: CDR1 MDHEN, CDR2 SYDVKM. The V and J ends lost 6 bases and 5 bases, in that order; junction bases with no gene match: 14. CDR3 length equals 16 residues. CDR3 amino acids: CASSPLSWASGNEQYF. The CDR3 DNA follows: TGTGCCAGCAGCCCTCTTAGTTGGGCTAGCGGGAACGAGCAGTACTTC.

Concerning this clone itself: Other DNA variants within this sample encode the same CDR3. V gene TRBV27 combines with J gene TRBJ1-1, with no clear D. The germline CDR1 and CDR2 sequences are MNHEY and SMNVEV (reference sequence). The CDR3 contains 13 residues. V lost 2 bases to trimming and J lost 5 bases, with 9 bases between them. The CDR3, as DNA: TGTGCCAGCAGTTTAATTAGAGGGACTGAAGCTTTCTTT. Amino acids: CASSLIRGTEAFF.

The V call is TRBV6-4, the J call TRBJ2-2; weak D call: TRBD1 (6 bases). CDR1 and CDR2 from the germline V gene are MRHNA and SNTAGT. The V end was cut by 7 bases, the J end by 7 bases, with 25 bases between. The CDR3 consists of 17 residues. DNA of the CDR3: TGTGCCAGCAATGGAGACAGGACCTGGACTCGGGACGGGGAGCTGTTTTTT. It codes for CASNGDRTWTRDGELFF.

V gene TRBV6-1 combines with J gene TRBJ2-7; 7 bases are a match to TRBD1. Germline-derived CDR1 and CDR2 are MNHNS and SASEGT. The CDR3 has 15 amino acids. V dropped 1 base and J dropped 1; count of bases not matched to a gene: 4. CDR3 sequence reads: CASSEGRTGSYEQYF. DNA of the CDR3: TGTGCCAGCAGTGAAGGTAGGACAGGTTCCTACGAGCAGTACTTC.

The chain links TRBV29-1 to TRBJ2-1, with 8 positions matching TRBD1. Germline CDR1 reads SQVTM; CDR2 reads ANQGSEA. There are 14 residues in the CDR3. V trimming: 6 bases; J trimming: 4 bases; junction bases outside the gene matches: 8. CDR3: CSVGRGRQYNEQFF. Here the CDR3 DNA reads TGCAGCGTCGGCAGGGGGCGCCAATACAATGAGCAGTTCTTC.

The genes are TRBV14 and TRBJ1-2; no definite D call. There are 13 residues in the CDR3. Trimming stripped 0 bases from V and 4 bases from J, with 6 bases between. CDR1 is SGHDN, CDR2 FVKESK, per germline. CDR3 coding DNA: TGTGCCAGCAGCCAAGATCGGTTCTATGGCTACACCTTC. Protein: CASSQDRFYGYTF.

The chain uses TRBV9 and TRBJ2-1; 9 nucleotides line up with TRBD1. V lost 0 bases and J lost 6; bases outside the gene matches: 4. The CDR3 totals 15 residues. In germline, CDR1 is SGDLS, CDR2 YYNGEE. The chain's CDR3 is CASSVEGQGINEQFF. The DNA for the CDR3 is TGTGCCAGCAGCGTAGAGGGACAGGGAATCAATGAGCAGTTCTTC. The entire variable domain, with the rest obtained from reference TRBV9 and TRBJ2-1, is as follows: DSGVTQTPKHLITATGQRVTLRCSPRSGDLSVYWYQQSLDQGLQFLIQYYNGEERAKGNILERFSAQQFPDLHSELNLSSLELGDSALYFCASSVEGQGINEQFFGPGTRLTVL.

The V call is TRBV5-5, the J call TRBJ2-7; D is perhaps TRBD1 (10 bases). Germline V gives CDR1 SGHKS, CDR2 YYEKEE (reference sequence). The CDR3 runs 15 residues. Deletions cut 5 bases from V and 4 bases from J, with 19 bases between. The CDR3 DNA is TGTGCCAGCAGGGCGGGAGGGACAGGGGCTTACGAGCAGTACTTC. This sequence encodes CASRAGGTGAYEQYF.

The CDR3 loop is CASSSGQGGTYEQYF. The CDR3 bases are TGTGCCAGCAGTTCTGGACAGGGGGGTACCTACGAGCAGTACTTC. The V gene is TRBV28, the J gene TRBJ2-7, with 10 bases fitting TRBD1. From germline, CDR1 is MDHEN and CDR2 SYDVKM. The ends lost 4 bases at V and 2 bases at J; junction bases unmatched: 5. The CDR3 loop spans 15 amino acids.

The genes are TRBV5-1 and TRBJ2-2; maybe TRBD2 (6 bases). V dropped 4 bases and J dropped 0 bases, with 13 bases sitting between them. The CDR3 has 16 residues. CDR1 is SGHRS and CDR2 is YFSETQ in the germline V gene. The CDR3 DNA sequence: TGCGCCAGCAGCCCCCCTGGGGGGACGAACACCGGGGAGCTGTTTTTT. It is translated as CASSPPGGTNTGELFF.

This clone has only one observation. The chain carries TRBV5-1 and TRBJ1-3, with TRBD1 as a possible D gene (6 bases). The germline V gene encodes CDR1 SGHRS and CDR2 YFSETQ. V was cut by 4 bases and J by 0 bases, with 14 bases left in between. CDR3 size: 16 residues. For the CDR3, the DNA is TGCGCCAGCAGCCCCCAGGGGCCAATCTCTGGAAACACCATATATTTT. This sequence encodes CASSPQGPISGNTIYF.

The CDR3 loop reads CASLDSAGGDTQYF. The CDR3 DNA is TGCGCCAGCCTCGACTCCGCCGGCGGTGACACGCAGTATTTT. The chain joins TRBV5-1 to TRBJ2-3; D unresolved. Germline CDR1 SGHRS, CDR2 YFSETQ. V dropped 7 bases and J dropped 9 bases, with 21 bases sitting between them. The CDR3 is 14 residues long.

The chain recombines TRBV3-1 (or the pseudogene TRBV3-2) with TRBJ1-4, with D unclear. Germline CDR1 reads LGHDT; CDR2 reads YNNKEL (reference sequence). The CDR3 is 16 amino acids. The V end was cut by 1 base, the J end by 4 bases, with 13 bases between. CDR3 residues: CASSQGGTGNNEKLFF. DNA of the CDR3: TGTGCCAGCAGCCAAGGGGGTACGGGAAATAATGAAAAACTGTTTTTT.

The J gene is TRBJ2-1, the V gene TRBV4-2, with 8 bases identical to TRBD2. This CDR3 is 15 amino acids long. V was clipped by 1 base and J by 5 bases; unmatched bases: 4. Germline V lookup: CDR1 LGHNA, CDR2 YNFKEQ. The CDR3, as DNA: TGTGCCAGCAGCCAAGGGAGCGGGAGCGACAATGAGCAGTTCTTC. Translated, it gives CASSQGSGSDNEQFF.

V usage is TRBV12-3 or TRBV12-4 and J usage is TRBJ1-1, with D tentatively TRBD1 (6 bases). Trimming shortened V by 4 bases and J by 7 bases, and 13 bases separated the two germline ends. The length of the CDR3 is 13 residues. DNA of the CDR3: TGTGCCAGCAGTTACAGGGAAGGGGGTGAAGCTTTCTTT. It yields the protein CASSYREGGEAFF.